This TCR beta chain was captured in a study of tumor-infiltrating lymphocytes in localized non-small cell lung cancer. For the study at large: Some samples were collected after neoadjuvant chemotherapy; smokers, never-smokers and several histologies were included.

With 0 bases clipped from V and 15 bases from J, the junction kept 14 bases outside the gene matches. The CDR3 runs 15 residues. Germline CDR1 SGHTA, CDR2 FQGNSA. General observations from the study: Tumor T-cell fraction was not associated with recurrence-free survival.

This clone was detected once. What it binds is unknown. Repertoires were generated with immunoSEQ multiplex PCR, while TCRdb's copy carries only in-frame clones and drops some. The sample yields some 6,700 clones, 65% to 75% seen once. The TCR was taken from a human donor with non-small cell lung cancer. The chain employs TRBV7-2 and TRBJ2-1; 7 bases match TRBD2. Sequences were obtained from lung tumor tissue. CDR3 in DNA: TGTGCCAGCAGCTTAGCCGCGGGAAGGGGACTACCAGCGTTCTTC. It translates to CASSLAAGRGLPAFF.